This record looks at one T cell receptor (beta chain) sequence and its context. This clonotype has a count of ten or more. Its antigen is not yet known. Base-call qualities are not available, and no considerably larger clone is one nucleotide away. V was cut back by 7 bases and J by 6 bases, leaving a gap of 9 bases between them. The CDR3, from cysteine to phenylalanine, totals 10 residues. Kept here is only the CDR3 DNA, which spans 30 bases and is read in frame from base 1. The germline V gene sets CDR1 to SQVTM and CDR2 to ANQGSEA. This specimen comes from a study of identical twins (dated by TCRdb to about 2016). Regarding the research as a whole: TCR alpha and beta repertoires from monozygotic twins, unrelated adults of various ages and cord blood were deep-sequenced to test whether fetal clonotypes persist. To rule out contamination, the twin experiments were replicated at different times with different library preparation protocols.

Points the paper makes about the study in general: Abundant cord blood beta clonotypes had fewer insertions, young adult naive repertoires showed a similar but weaker trend, and memory repertoires showed no such trend. Invariant T cells such as MAIT and iNKT could partly confound zero-insertion analyses, though diverse VJ usage argued against this for most clonotypes. Out-of-frame TCR alpha sharing in monozygotic twins was systematically underestimated by recombination models, whereas sharing between unrelated individuals was in agreement with the recombination models. The excess sharing between twins in beta out-of-frame sequences was weaker because fewer shared sequences reduced the signal-to-noise ratio. Compared with coincidental sharing between unrelated individuals, out-of-frame TCR alpha sequences shared between twins showed an excess of sequences with low generation probability. Because the same donors could not be followed over many years, the conclusions relied on cross-sectional statistical analysis.

Every donor in the study was a healthy Caucasian. Library creation used 5' RACE. Sequencing instrument: Illumina HiSeq 2000. Template switching introduced a universal primer binding site; the final cDNA contained a unique molecular identifier, enabling accurate counting of TCR cDNA molecules. Specific primers in the conserved constant-segment region were used to synthesize first-strand cDNA for the TCR alpha and beta chains. To control for contamination, every cDNA library carried two barcodes: a SMART-Mk sample barcode plus Illumina barcodes. TruSeq adapter sequences and Illumina sample barcodes were added in two successive PCR steps. The Illumina HiSeq platform was used with custom primers to sequence TCR alpha and beta cDNA libraries. As for the original processing: MiGEC processed the raw reads to extract unique molecular identifiers, while MiXCR was used to determine the CDR3 positions. Recombination models were inferred per individual with the repgenHMM and IGoR tools using an EM algorithm. The analysis of shared clonotypes was done with the tcR package in R, with sharing normalized by the product of cloneset sizes. To study raw recombination free of thymic and clonal selection effects, out-of-frame nonproductive sequences were analyzed. TCRdb reworked the public reads: Q25 trimming with fastp, MiXCR clone assembly, productive beta chains retained. Under each unique CDR3 protein, matching rows form one entry showing the most common genes and DNA. The V and J calls follow TCRdb's processing rather than the paper's. Within this sample are around 1.7 million distinct CDR3 sequences, with roughly a third of them counted one time only. The ten most abundant clones make up about 0.27% of the sample.

Sequenced: cord blood. This TCR derives from a newborn girl in good health. The chain uses TRBV29-1 and TRBJ1-2; TRBD1 could be the D gene, as 5 bases match. The DNA reads TGCAGCGCCTCGGGACATGGCTACACCTTC. Translation gives CSASGHGYTF. The variable domain in full, with residues beyond the CDR3 obtained from the reference TRBV29-1 and TRBJ1-2 genes, is SAVISQKPSRDICQRGTSLTIQCQVDSQVTMMFWYRQQPGQSLTLIATANQGSEATYESGFVIDKFPISRPNLTFSTLTVSNMSPEDSSIYLCSASGHGYTFGSGTRLTVV.